The 22 T cell receptor beta chains below all came from one sample that was sequenced in a study of blood T cell repertoires in COVID-19. The data were produced by immunoSEQ multiplex PCR, yet TCRdb's version contains in-frame clones alone and is incomplete. This table has fewer than 200,000 clones, over 70% appearing once. Sequencing was performed on PBMCs or T cells enriched from blood (not recorded which). The source of these receptors is a woman aged 50 to 60 in a cohort exposed to, infected with or recovered from COVID-19 (not recorded which).

The chain has TRBV12-3 or TRBV12-4 and TRBJ1-5; TRBD1 matches 8 bases. With V trimmed by 9 bases and J by 6 bases, 7 bases remained unmatched. This CDR3 has 13 residues. CDR3 in DNA: TGTGCCAGTGCAGGGGGCGCGGGTCAGCCCCAGCATTTT. Protein: CASAGGAGQPQHF.

The chain is built from TRBV9 and TRBJ1-3; 8 nucleotides line up with TRBD1. V was clipped by 4 bases and J by 3 bases; unmatched bases: 12. Germline V gives CDR1 SGDLS, CDR2 YYNGEE. This CDR3 is 17 amino acids long. The CDR3: CASSISTGTGIGNTIYF. The CDR3, as DNA: TGTGCCAGCAGCATTTCCACAGGGACAGGAATTGGAAACACCATATATTTT.

In its sample, this clone was seen once. The chain recombines TRBV4-1 with TRBJ2-7; TRBD2 aligns across 9 bases. The germline CDR1 and CDR2 sequences are MGHRA and YSYEKL. V shed 4 bases and J 6 bases; nucleotides not matched to a gene: 13. CDR3 length equals 16 residues. The CDR3 DNA reads TGCGCCAGCAGCCCCCCTCGGGCTAGCGGGACGGTCGAGCAGTACTTC. As protein: CASSPPRASGTVEQYF.

V and J are TRBV7-2 and TRBJ2-5, with D possibly TRBD1 on 6 matching bases. CDR1 SGHTA and CDR2 FQGNSA come from the germline V gene. The CDR3 runs to 13 residues. Deletions cut 3 bases from V and 5 bases from J, with 10 bases between. The CDR3 protein is CASSLVQGETQYF. CDR3 sequence (DNA): TGTGCCAGCAGCTTGGTCCAGGGGGAGACCCAGTACTTC.

The rearrangement links TRBV4-1 to TRBJ2-7; 10 nucleotides line up with TRBD1. V gave up 3 bases and J gave up 4 bases; unmatched junction bases: 6. The CDR3 has 15 amino acids. Germline CDR1 and CDR2: MGHRA and YSYEKL. This CDR3 reads CASSQVDRGGYEQYF. The CDR3 DNA is TGCGCCAGCAGCCAGGTGGACAGGGGGGGGTACGAGCAGTACTTC.

V is TRBV10-3 and J is TRBJ1-3, with D uncertain. The V and J ends lost 7 bases and 0 bases respectively, with 13 bases between them. Per germline, CDR1 ENHRY and CDR2 SYGVKD. This CDR3 region has 15 residues. CDR3 DNA sequence: TGTGCCATCACCCGAAAAGGGAGCTCTGGAAACACCATATATTTT. Translation gives CAITRKGSSGNTIYF.

The V and J genes are TRBV19 and TRBJ1-1; 12 positions match TRBD1. The germline CDR1 and CDR2 sequences are LNHDA and SQIVND (reference sequence). Trimming removed 6 bases from V and 2 bases from J; junction bases left unmatched: 7. The CDR3 extends over 16 amino acids. CDR3 loop: CASSSGDRGQNTEAFF. The CDR3 DNA sequence: TGTGCCAGTAGCTCGGGGGACAGGGGGCAAAACACTGAAGCTTTCTTT.

The chain joins TRBV6-4 to TRBJ2-2, with a tentative D call TRBD2 (5 bases). Germline V gene lookup returns CDR1 MRHNA and CDR2 SNTAGT. The CDR3 is 14 residues long. The V and J ends lost 4 bases and 5 bases respectively, with 11 bases between them. DNA of the CDR3: TGTGCCAGCAGTGTGGGAGATAATACCGGGGAGCTGTTTTTT. The encoded protein is CASSVGDNTGELFF.

This chain links TRBV7-9 with TRBJ1-2; 8 positions agree with TRBD1. With V trimmed by 5 bases and J by 4 bases, 9 bases remained unmatched. Per the germline V gene, CDR1 is SEHNR and CDR2 is FQNEAQ (reference sequence). This CDR3 spans 15 amino acids. CDR3: CASSSWTGKPYGYTF. In nucleotides, the CDR3 is TGTGCCAGCAGCAGCTGGACAGGGAAGCCCTATGGCTACACCTTC.

The chain carries TRBV28 and TRBJ2-7, with no clear D. Germline CDR1 reads MDHEN; CDR2 reads SYDVKM. CDR3 length: 12 residues. Trimming pared 1 base from V and 4 bases from J, leaving 5 bases between. The DNA for the CDR3 is TGTGCCAGCAGTTTATACGGTTACGAGCAGTACTTC. Residues: CASSLYGYEQYF.

J is TRBJ1-1 and V is TRBV5-8; 7 bases are shared with TRBD1. V trimming: 2 bases; J trimming: 4 bases; junction bases outside the gene matches: 2. The CDR3 totals 13 residues. Germline V lookup: CDR1 SGHTS, CDR2 YDEGEE. CDR3 DNA sequence: TGTGCCAGCAGCTTACAGGGGAGCACTGAAGCTTTCTTT. This sequence encodes CASSLQGSTEAFF.

The chain couples TRBV5-1 to TRBJ2-7; 8 bases line up with TRBD2. The CDR3 totals 18 residues. CDR1 is SGHRS, CDR2 YFSETQ, per germline. The J segment lost 3 bases and the V segment lost 0 bases, leaving 14 bases of the junction unmatched. CDR3 sequence (DNA): TGCGCCAGCAGCTTGGGCGTTTGGGGGAGGCGGGAGGACTACGAGCAGTACTTC. Its translation: CASSLGVWGRREDYEQYF.

The rearrangement joins TRBV9 to TRBJ2-3, with 12 positions matching TRBD2. Germline CDR1 is SGDLS and CDR2 is YYNGEE. There are 19 residues in the CDR3. The J segment lost 1 base and the V segment lost 0 bases, leaving 9 bases of the junction unmatched. The CDR3 sequence: CASSVEGLAGGHGTDTQYF. In nucleotides, the CDR3 is TGTGCCAGCAGCGTAGAGGGCCTAGCGGGAGGGCACGGCACAGATACGCAGTATTTT.

The chain carries TRBV5-4 and TRBJ1-4, with TRBD1 as a possible D gene (5 bases). The CDR3 length is 15 residues. Trimming removed 1 base at V and 0 bases at J, with 7 bases between. Germline lookup yields CDR1 SGHNT and CDR2 YYREEE (reference sequence). CDR3 nucleotides: TGTGCCAGCAGCTTGAAGACAGCAACTAATGAAAAACTGTTTTTT. This gives the protein CASSLKTATNEKLFF.

This clone showed up just a few times. The CDR3 protein is CASSERGLAGDPNTGELFF. For the CDR3, the DNA is TGTGCCAGCAGTGAAAGGGGACTAGCGGGTGATCCGAACACCGGGGAGCTGTTTTTT. The chain uses TRBV2 and TRBJ2-2, with 12 bases that match TRBD2. The CDR3 runs to 19 residues. From germline, CDR1 is SNHLY and CDR2 FYNNEI. Losses at the gene ends were 2 bases for V and 0 bases for J; bases not matched to a gene: 7.

The V and J genes are TRBV6-5 and TRBJ2-1; 8 bases agree with TRBD2. The trim removed 6 bases at V and 7 bases at J, leaving 11 bases unmatched. Germline CDR1 is MNHEY and CDR2 is SVGAGI. CDR3 length: 15 residues. The CDR3: CASRTLLADKNEQFF. The CDR3 coding sequence is TGTGCCAGCAGGACCCTACTAGCGGATAAGAATGAGCAGTTCTTC.

The chain joins TRBV7-2 to TRBJ1-2, with D perhaps TRBD1 (6 bases). Germline CDR1 and CDR2: SGHTA and FQGNSA. The CDR3 length is 13 residues. Trimming shortened V by 2 bases and J by 4 bases, and 8 bases separated the two germline ends. The CDR3 here is CASSLLQGYGYTF. The CDR3 DNA reads TGTGCCAGCAGCTTACTACAGGGCTATGGCTACACCTTC.

The chain joins TRBV11-1 to TRBJ2-4; D perhaps matches TRBD1 (6 bases). Trimming removed 1 base from V and 8 bases from J, with 9 bases in between. The CDR3 is 13 amino acids. Germline V gene data show CDR1 as SGHAT and CDR2 as FQDESV (reference sequence). The CDR3 DNA follows: TGTGCCAGCAGCTTAGGAAGGACAGACATTCAGTACTTC. Translating gives CASSLGRTDIQYF. The full variable domain, completed using reference TRBV11-1 and TRBJ2-4, is EAEVAQSPRYKITEKSQAVAFWCDPISGHATLYWYRQILGQGPELLVQFQDESVVDDSQLPKDRFSAERLKGVDSTLKIQPAELGDSAMYLCASSLGRTDIQYFGAGTRLSVL.

J is TRBJ2-1 and V is TRBV3-1 (or the pseudogene TRBV3-2); 10 nucleotides match TRBD1. There are 17 residues in the CDR3. The trim removed 3 bases at V and 4 bases at J, leaving 9 bases unmatched. From germline, CDR1 is LGHDT and CDR2 YNNKEL (reference sequence). DNA for the CDR3: TGTGCCAGCAGCCATGGAGCCGGGACAGGGGTGTACAATGAGCAGTTCTTC. It encodes CASSHGAGTGVYNEQFF.

This clone appeared a single time. This chain links TRBV10-3 with TRBJ2-7; 7 nucleotides line up with TRBD1. The CDR3 covers 14 residues. Per the germline V gene, CDR1 is ENHRY and CDR2 is SYGVKD. J gave up 4 bases and V 7 bases, and 10 bases lay outside the gene matches. The DNA of the CDR3 is TGTGCCATCAACCCGGGACAGAAACCTTACGAGCAGTACTTC. Amino acids: CAINPGQKPYEQYF.

Only a few counts were recorded for this clone. This chain joins TRBV7-2 and TRBJ2-3; D is undetermined. The CDR3 totals 13 residues. With 6 bases removed from V and 6 bases from J, the gap between germline ends came to 13 bases. The V gene's germline CDR1 is SGHTA and CDR2 FQGNSA. The CDR3 DNA follows: TGTGCCAGCAGTCTCCGATTACGGGATACGCAGTATTTT. It codes for CASSLRLRDTQYF. Full variable domain (rest looked up from reference TRBV7-2 and TRBJ2-3): GAGVSQSPSNKVTEKGKDVELRCDPISGHTALYWYRQSLGQGLEFLIYFQGNSAPDKSGLPSDRFSAERTGGSVSTLTIQRTQQEDSAVYLCASSLRLRDTQYFGPGTRLTVL.

The CDR3 spells CASRPGIDVNTIYF. The CDR3 nucleotides are TGTGCCAGCAGACCCGGGATCGACGTAAACACCATATATTTT. The chain couples TRBV6-5 to TRBJ1-3, with D unresolved. Germline V gene lookup returns CDR1 MNHEY and CDR2 SVGAGI. With 6 bases removed from V and 6 bases from J, the gap between germline ends came to 15 bases. CDR3 length equals 14 residues.